This T cell receptor (beta chain) was identified in a study of cytomegalovirus exposure and HLA in healthy donors. Study findings and constraints: In a later analysis, specific HLA alleles were associated with 15,000 to 20,000 TCR beta sequences at a 0.05 false discovery rate. Investigators reported 150 to 200 TCR beta chains as tied to cytomegalovirus. Analyzed later, most CMV-associated TCR beta chains appeared HLA-restricted.

The primer mix had 60 Vbeta and 13 Jbeta primers. Using immunoSEQ multiplex PCR, the repertoire was profiled, and TCRdb retains in-frame clones only, with some absent. The sample has tens of thousands of clones; 72% are singletons. Germline loops: CDR1 SGHRS, CDR2 YFSETQ. The CDR3 spans 13 residues. Trimming cost V 4 bases and J 5 bases, with 12 bases left between them. There are a few counts of this clone. Its antigen is not known. The chain uses TRBV5-1 and TRBJ2-5; D is uncertain. The clonotype originates from a woman aged 50 to 60 in good health and CMV-seronegative. Input material: PBMCs. The CDR3 DNA follows: TGCGCCAGCAGCCTCCCTTGGAGCGAGACCCAGTACTTC. Its translation is CASSLPWSETQYF.